The T cell receptor (beta chain) described here comes from a study of CD8 T cells in Susac syndrome. RNA in amounts of roughly 0.5 to 1 ug was reverse transcribed with random hexamers. TCRdb re-derived calls from the immunoSEQ multiplex PCR reads in MiXCR, one entry per CDR3 protein. The sample lists around 200,000 distinct CDR3 sequences; 95% were seen once. V was shortened by 0 bases and J by 8 bases, with 7 bases between the two germline ends. This CDR3 comprises 11 residues. The V gene's germline CDR1 is DFQATT and CDR2 SNEGSKA (reference sequence). This clonotype was sampled from a human donor with Susac syndrome. The chain combines TRBV20-1 with TRBJ1-2, with D unclear. The sample was CD4+ T cells from PBMCs. The CDR3 loop is CSARDFRGYTF. The CDR3 nucleotides read TGCAGTGCTAGAGATTTCCGGGGCTACACCTTC.